Given below is one T cell receptor (beta chain) in context. The antigen is unknown. With V trimmed by 5 bases and J by 5 bases, 6 bases remained unmatched. This CDR3 is 14 amino acids long. CDR1 MNHEY and CDR2 SVGAGI come from the germline V gene. These data originate in a study of CD8+ T cells in alopecia areata. Findings and caveats of the study: TCRs were shared less clearly across patients than in mice, possibly for HLA-related reasons.

Extracted from the samples, RNA was reverse transcribed into cDNA to serve as the sequencing template. Clones were read by immunoSEQ multiplex PCR, and TCRdb kept only the in-frame ones, dropping some. There are about 200,000 clones in the sample; approximately 53% occur only once, and around 5.1% lies in the top ten. V gene TRBV6-5 combines with J gene TRBJ1-5; TRBD1 agrees at 7 bases. The origin of this receptor is a human donor in good health. Material: CD8+ T cells sorted from blood. In nucleotides, the CDR3 is TGTGCCAGCAGTACACAGGGGAGTCATCAGCCCCAGCATTTT. Amino acids: CASSTQGSHQPQHF.